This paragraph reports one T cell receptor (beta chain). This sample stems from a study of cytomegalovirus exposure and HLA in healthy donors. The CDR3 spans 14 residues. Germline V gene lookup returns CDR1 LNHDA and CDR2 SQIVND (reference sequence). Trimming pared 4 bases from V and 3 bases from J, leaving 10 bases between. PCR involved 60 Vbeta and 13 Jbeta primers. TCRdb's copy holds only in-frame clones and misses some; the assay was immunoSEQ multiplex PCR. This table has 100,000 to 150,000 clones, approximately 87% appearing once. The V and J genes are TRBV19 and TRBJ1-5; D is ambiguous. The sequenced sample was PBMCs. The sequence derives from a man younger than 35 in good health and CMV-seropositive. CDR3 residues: CASSTGLYNQPQHF. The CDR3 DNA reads TGTGCCAGTAGTACTGGACTATACAATCAGCCCCAGCATTTT.